The subject of this entry is one T cell receptor (beta chain). The sample originates from a study of shared clonotypes between healthy human individuals. The assay was immunoSEQ multiplex PCR, and TCRdb's table has in-frame clones only and misses some. The table shows approximately 620,000 clones, with about 97% occurring only once. The CDR3 consists of 14 residues. Losses at the gene ends were 6 bases for V and 3 bases for J; bases not matched to a gene: 6. Germline V gene sequence: CDR1 SGHVS, CDR2 FQNEAQ. The TCR comes from a woman in her 30s in good health. Sequencing was carried out using naive CD4+ T cells sorted from blood. Indicated subset: CD45RA+ positively selected. The chain joins TRBV7-8 to TRBJ2-5; TRBD1 matches 8 bases. CDR3 in amino acids: CASRAGTGKETQYF. The CDR3 nucleotides read TGTGCCAGCAGAGCCGGGACAGGAAAAGAGACCCAGTACTTC.